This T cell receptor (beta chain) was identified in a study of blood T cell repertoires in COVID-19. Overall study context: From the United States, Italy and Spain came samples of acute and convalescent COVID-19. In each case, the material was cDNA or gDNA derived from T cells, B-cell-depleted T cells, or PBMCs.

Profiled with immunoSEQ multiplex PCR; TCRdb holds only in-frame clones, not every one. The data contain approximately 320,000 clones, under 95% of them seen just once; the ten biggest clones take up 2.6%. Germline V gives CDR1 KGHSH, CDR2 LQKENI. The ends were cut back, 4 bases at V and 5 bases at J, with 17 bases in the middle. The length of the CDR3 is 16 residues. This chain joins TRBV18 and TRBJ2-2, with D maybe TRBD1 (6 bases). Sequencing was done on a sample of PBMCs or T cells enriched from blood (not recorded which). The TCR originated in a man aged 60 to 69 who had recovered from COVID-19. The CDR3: CASSRTATGLTGELFF. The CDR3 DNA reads TGTGCCAGCTCACGCACTGCGACAGGCCTTACCGGGGAGCTGTTTTTT.